This entry concerns a single TCR beta chain. Its specificity is unknown. These data belong to a study of graft-versus-host responses after intestinal transplantation. Some clones are missing from TCRdb's copy, which holds only in-frame ones; the method was immunoSEQ multiplex PCR. The sample shows approximately 86,000 clones, about nine tenths of them seen only once. Findings and caveats of the study: Some GvH clones appeared in ileal mucosa or blood before recipient bone marrow.

The sequence derives from a human donor who received an intestinal transplant. Sample: unstimulated CD4+ T cells sorted from spleen or lymph node cells, taken before intestinal transplant.

The CDR3 loop is CASSHPGGELFF. CDR3 DNA: TGCGCCAGCAGCCACCCCGGCGGGGAGCTGTTTTTT. This chain links TRBV4-3 with TRBJ2-2; the D is unclear. From germline, CDR1 is LGHNA and CDR2 YSLEER. Trimming left V 3 bases short and J 7 bases short, with 6 bases between. The CDR3 is 12 amino acids.